This T cell receptor beta chain was captured by sequencing in a study of a mutant IDH1 vaccine in newly diagnosed glioma. Study summary: Before enrollment, patients got radiotherapy alone, temozolomide alone, or mostly the combination.

Indicated time point: baseline, week 1 (first vaccination visit). Treatment of the sample: pre-vaccination baseline after standard-of-care therapy. Donor diagnoses consisted of new WHO grade 3 or 4 IDH1-mutant, ATRX-lost astrocytomas. Concerning this clone: Antigen: not known.

Whole-study findings and limits: Most patients, 90% to 95%, showed vaccine-induced immune responses.

The CDR3 contains 16 residues. Germline CDR1 SGDLS, CDR2 YYNGEE. V dropped 2 bases and J dropped 6; count of bases not matched to a gene: 6. Profiling relied on immunoSEQ multiplex PCR, and the TCRdb table lists in-frame clones only, not all of them. The repertoire consists of about 92,000 clones, with around 80% occurring once and the leading ten covering around 7%. Sequenced here: PBMCs, sampled from a glioma patient treated with radiotherapy, temozolomide or both. The rearrangement uses TRBV9 and TRBJ2-1; 12 bases line up with TRBD2. This receptor was obtained from a man in his forties or fifties with glioma. The CDR3 DNA reads as TGTGCCAGCAGCGTTGGGCTAGCGGGAGGGCCCAATGAGCAGTTCTTC. It specifies CASSVGLAGGPNEQFF. Variable domain in full (rest from reference TRBV9 and TRBJ2-1): DSGVTQTPKHLITATGQRVTLRCSPRSGDLSVYWYQQSLDQGLQFLIQYYNGEERAKGNILERFSAQQFPDLHSELNLSSLELGDSALYFCASSVGLAGGPNEQFFGPGTRLTVL.